These 9 T cell receptor beta chains were sequenced from one sample in a study of blood T cell repertoires in COVID-19. Sequencing was performed with immunoSEQ multiplex PCR; in TCRdb, only in-frame clones are kept and a portion is missing. The data show 110,000 to 150,000 clones, with about 82% seen just once and about 3.2% held by the top ten. Sequencing used peripheral blood. These receptor sequences come from a middle-aged man with acute or convalescent COVID-19.

This clone came up a few times. The chain combines TRBV7-2 with TRBJ2-7; a possible D gene is TRBD2 (5 bases). The CDR3 is 15 residues long. V was cut by 1 base and J by 2 bases, with 12 bases left in between. The germline V gene encodes CDR1 SGHTA and CDR2 FQGNSA. CDR3 in DNA: TGTGCCAGCAGCTTAGTGGCGGGTCCCACCTACGAGCAGTACTTC. It yields the protein CASSLVAGPTYEQYF.

This clone appeared once. V gene TRBV30 combines with J gene TRBJ2-1, with 8 bases identical to TRBD1. The J segment lost 8 bases and the V segment lost 7 bases, leaving 10 bases of the junction unmatched. The CDR3 totals 13 residues. Germline V gene lookup returns CDR1 GTSNPN and CDR2 SVGIG (reference sequence). The CDR3 sequence is CAYYRDRYHEQFF. The CDR3, as DNA: TGTGCCTACTACAGGGACAGGTATCATGAGCAGTTCTTC.

The chain employs TRBV10-3 and TRBJ1-5, with 9 bases identical to TRBD1. This CDR3 is built from 16 residues. Germline V gene data show CDR1 as ENHRY and CDR2 as SYGVKD. V gave up 3 bases and J gave up 1 base; unmatched junction bases: 4. The CDR3 spells CAISDGQGSSNQPQHF. CDR3 DNA sequence: TGTGCCATCAGTGACGGACAGGGGTCGAGCAATCAGCCCCAGCATTTT.

The J gene is TRBJ1-4, the V gene TRBV28; 8 bases are a match to TRBD1. CDR1 and CDR2 from the germline V gene are MDHEN and SYDVKM. After removal of 4 bases from V and 4 bases from J, the junction contained 8 bases not matched to a gene. The CDR3 runs 16 residues. The CDR3 bases are TGTGCCAGCAGTTCCGCAGGACAGGGTGGTAATGAAAAACTGTTTTTT. It codes for CASSSAGQGGNEKLFF.

The V and J genes are TRBV11-2 and TRBJ2-3; a possible D gene is TRBD1 (5 bases). CDR3 length: 14 residues. Trimming left V 1 base short and J 2 bases short, with 7 bases between. Germline lookup yields CDR1 SGHAT and CDR2 FQNNGV. The DNA of the CDR3 is TGTGCCAGCAGCTTAGGACAGCACACAGATACGCAGTATTTT. Amino acids: CASSLGQHTDTQYF.

This chain connects TRBV10-3 to TRBJ2-7, with TRBD1 matching over 7 bases. Per the germline V gene, CDR1 is ENHRY and CDR2 is SYGVKD. The V and J ends lost 7 bases and 4 bases, in that order; junction bases with no gene match: 10. CDR3 length equals 14 residues. CDR3 coding DNA: TGTGCCATCATCGGACAGGAAAGGTGGTACGAGCAGTACTTC. This gives the protein CAIIGQERWYEQYF.

This clone was seen a single time. The V gene is TRBV10-3, the J gene TRBJ2-3, with 7 nucleotides matching TRBD1. The germline CDR1 and CDR2 sequences are ENHRY and SYGVKD. Unmatched junction bases numbered 13, after V lost 11 bases and J lost 5 bases. The CDR3 totals 14 residues. The CDR3 loop is CASRPDRSEDTQYF. CDR3 coding DNA: TGTGCCTCAAGGCCGGACAGGTCGGAAGATACGCAGTATTTT.

This chain's CDR3 is CASSQLISSGRAGEQFF. CDR3 coding DNA: TGTGCCAGCAGCCAACTCATATCTAGCGGGAGGGCCGGTGAGCAGTTCTTC. This rearrangement joins TRBV28 to TRBJ2-1, with 12 bases fitting TRBD2. This CDR3 has 17 residues. CDR1 and CDR2 (germline): MDHEN, SYDVKM. The ends lost 6 bases at V and 9 bases at J; junction bases unmatched: 15.

The V and J genes are TRBV27 and TRBJ1-1, with 8 bases identical to TRBD1. The germline V gene has CDR1 MNHEY and CDR2 SMNVEV (reference sequence). The CDR3 extends over 13 amino acids. Trimming at V came to 7 bases and at J to 7 bases, leaving 8 bases not matched to a gene. CDR3 nucleotides: TGTGCCAGCAAACTGAACAGGGGGAATGAAGCTTTCTTT. Protein: CASKLNRGNEAFF.